The 9 T cell receptor beta chains below were found in one sample sequenced in a study of cytomegalovirus exposure and HLA in healthy donors. A multiplex PCR was run with 60 Vbeta primers and 13 Jbeta primers. The assay was immunoSEQ multiplex PCR, and TCRdb's table has in-frame clones only and misses some. The sample has 180,000 or so clones, more than 60% seen once. Source material: PBMCs. The source of these receptors is a human donor in good health.

The V and J genes are TRBV14 and TRBJ2-2, with 9 bases aligning to TRBD1. This CDR3 has 16 amino acids. Unmatched junction bases numbered 7, after V lost 2 bases and J lost 6 bases. The germline CDR1 and CDR2 sequences are SGHDN and FVKESK. This CDR3 reads CASSQLQGAIAGELFF. The CDR3 region has the DNA TGTGCCAGCAGCCAACTACAGGGGGCTATTGCCGGGGAGCTGTTTTTT.

In DNA form, the CDR3 reads TGTGCTAGTGGTTTGGTCGACAGTACCTATAATGAAAAACTGTTTTTT. It translates to CASGLVDSTYNEKLFF. The chain uses TRBV12-5 and TRBJ1-4, with D perhaps matching TRBD1 (5 bases). This CDR3 has 16 residues. V gave up 0 bases and J gave up 4 bases, with 12 bases separating them. Per germline, CDR1 LGHNT and CDR2 FRNRAP. Filled out from reference TRBV12-5 and TRBJ1-4, the complete variable domain reads DARVTQTPRHKVTEMGQEVTMRCQPILGHNTVFWYRQTMMQGLELLAYFRNRAPLDDSGMPKDRFSAEMPDATLATLKIQPSEPRDSAVYFCASGLVDSTYNEKLFFGSGTQLSVL.

This chain uses TRBV19 with TRBJ1-5, with D maybe TRBD1 (5 bases). The germline CDR1 and CDR2 sequences are LNHDA and SQIVND (reference sequence). CDR3 size: 17 residues. V was cut by 3 bases and J by 3 bases, with 18 bases left in between. The DNA of the CDR3 is TGTGCCAGTAGTATGCCCTCATGGGGAGGGGCCAATCAGCCCCAGCATTTT. This sequence encodes CASSMPSWGGANQPQHF.

This chain joins TRBV30 and TRBJ2-5; D unclear. Germline CDR1 GTSNPN, CDR2 SVGIG (reference sequence). The CDR3 has 11 residues. Trimming shortened V by 5 bases and J by 1 base, and 5 bases separated the two germline ends. The CDR3 loop reads CAWGLQETQYF. CDR3 bases: TGTGCCTGGGGCCTCCAAGAGACCCAGTACTTC. The variable domain in full, completed from reference TRBV30 and TRBJ2-5, reads SQTIHQWPATLVQPVGSPLSLECTVEGTSNPNLYWYRQAAGRGLQLLFYSVGIGQISSEVPQNLSASRPQDRQFILSSKKLLLSDSGFYLCAWGLQETQYFGPGTRLLVL.

The J gene is TRBJ2-5, the V gene TRBV11-2; 9 bases are shared with TRBD1. The CDR3 has 17 amino acids. Germline V gene data show CDR1 as SGHAT and CDR2 as FQNNGV. After removal of 3 bases from V and 2 bases from J, the junction contained 10 bases not matched to a gene. The CDR3 DNA sequence: TGTGCCAGCAGCTTCACAGGGGGCGCGGGGTCACAAGAGACCCAGTACTTC. It specifies CASSFTGGAGSQETQYF.

V usage is TRBV19 and J usage is TRBJ1-3; D not resolved. The length of the CDR3 is 14 residues. Germline CDR1 is LNHDA and CDR2 is SQIVND (reference sequence). V gave up 5 bases and J gave up 4 bases, with 12 bases separating them. This CDR3 is CASSPGTSGNTIYF. In DNA form, the CDR3 reads TGTGCCAGTAGTCCAGGTACTTCCGGAAACACCATATATTTT.

The chain employs TRBV4-1 and TRBJ2-7; tentatively, D is TRBD1 (5 bases). Per the germline V gene, CDR1 is MGHRA and CDR2 is YSYEKL. The V end lost 1 base, the J end lost 0 bases, and 13 bases lay between the germline ends. There are 16 residues in the CDR3. Here the CDR3 reads CASSQGVGHRSYEQYF. The DNA of the CDR3 is TGCGCCAGCAGCCAAGGGGTAGGACACCGCTCCTACGAGCAGTACTTC.

V usage is TRBV15 and J usage is TRBJ2-7, with D possibly being TRBD2 (6 bases). Germline CDR1 LNHNV, CDR2 YYDKDF (reference sequence). V was pared by 1 base and J by 5 bases, with 12 bases between. The CDR3 has 14 residues. The CDR3 DNA follows: TGTGCCACCAGCAGAGCAAGGGAGGCCAACGAGCAGTACTTC. Its translation: CATSRAREANEQYF. The variable domain in full, with the rest retrieved from reference TRBV15 and TRBJ2-7, is DAMVIQNPRYQVTQFGKPVTLSCSQTLNHNVMYWYQQKSSQAPKLLFHYYDKDFNNEADTPDNFQSRRPNTSFCFLDIRSPGLGDTAMYLCATSRAREANEQYFGPGTRLTVT.

The J gene is TRBJ2-2, the V gene TRBV19; no firm D call. CDR3 length equals 15 residues. With 1 base removed from V and 0 bases from J, the gap between germline ends came to 6 bases. The germline CDR1 and CDR2 sequences are LNHDA and SQIVND (reference sequence). The CDR3 here is CASSIGQANTGELFF. CDR3 sequence (DNA): TGTGCCAGTAGTATAGGCCAGGCGAACACCGGGGAGCTGTTTTTT.